These 5 T cell receptor beta chains share one sample of origin, sequenced in a study of blood T cell repertoires in COVID-19. The table came from immunoSEQ multiplex PCR; TCRdb's copy has only in-frame clones and leaves some out. The table includes 170,000 or so clones, around 85% detected once. The sequenced material came from peripheral blood. The receptor source for this set is a middle-aged man with active or convalescent COVID-19.

The rearrangement joins TRBV30 to TRBJ1-1, with no clear D. V was cut by 0 bases and J by 1 base, with 9 bases left in between. Germline V gives CDR1 GTSNPN, CDR2 SVGIG (reference sequence). The CDR3 extends over 14 amino acids. CDR3 DNA: TGTGCCTGGAGTGTACTGTTGAGGAACACTGAAGCTTTCTTT. Its protein product is CAWSVLLRNTEAFF.

This chain joins TRBV18 and TRBJ1-2; 10 nucleotides match TRBD1. The CDR3 consists of 15 residues. Germline values: CDR1 KGHSH, CDR2 LQKENI. With V trimmed by 6 bases and J by 6 bases, 10 bases remained unmatched. The CDR3 sequence is CASSPTGGAGDGYTF. The DNA for the CDR3 is TGTGCCAGCTCCCCGACAGGGGGCGCCGGGGATGGCTACACCTTC.

V and J are TRBV3-1 (or the pseudogene TRBV3-2) and TRBJ1-6; tentatively, D is TRBD1 (5 bases). The CDR3 runs 15 residues. Trimming removed 4 bases at V and 0 bases at J, with 7 bases between. Germline V gives CDR1 LGHDT, CDR2 YNNKEL (reference sequence). The CDR3, as DNA: TGTGCCAGCAGCCGGCAGGGCTCCTATAATTCACCCCTCCACTTT. Its protein product is CASSRQGSYNSPLHF.

V gene TRBV7-3 combines with J gene TRBJ2-3, with a tentative D call TRBD2 (6 bases). This CDR3 region has 17 residues. CDR1 and CDR2 (germline): SGHTA, FQGTGA. V shed 5 bases and J shed 5 bases, with 23 bases lying between them. The CDR3 here is CASSARASVSLVDTQYF. CDR3 sequence (DNA): TGTGCCAGCAGCGCAAGGGCTAGCGTCTCCCTTGTAGATACGCAGTATTTT.

The rearrangement joins TRBV2 to TRBJ2-7; D gene uncertain. CDR3 length equals 13 residues. V lost 6 bases and J 3 bases, leaving 12 bases between the germline ends. The germline CDR1 and CDR2 sequences are SNHLY and FYNNEI. The CDR3 loop reads CASRAGAGYEQYF. CDR3 DNA sequence: TGTGCCAGCAGGGCCGGAGCCGGCTACGAGCAGTACTTC. The full variable domain, rest sourced from reference TRBV2 and TRBJ2-7, is EPEVTQTPSHQVTQMGQEVILRCVPISNHLYFYWYRQILGQKVEFLVSFYNNEISEKSEIFDDQFSVERPDGSNFTLKIRSTKLEDSAMYFCASRAGAGYEQYFGPGTRLTVT.